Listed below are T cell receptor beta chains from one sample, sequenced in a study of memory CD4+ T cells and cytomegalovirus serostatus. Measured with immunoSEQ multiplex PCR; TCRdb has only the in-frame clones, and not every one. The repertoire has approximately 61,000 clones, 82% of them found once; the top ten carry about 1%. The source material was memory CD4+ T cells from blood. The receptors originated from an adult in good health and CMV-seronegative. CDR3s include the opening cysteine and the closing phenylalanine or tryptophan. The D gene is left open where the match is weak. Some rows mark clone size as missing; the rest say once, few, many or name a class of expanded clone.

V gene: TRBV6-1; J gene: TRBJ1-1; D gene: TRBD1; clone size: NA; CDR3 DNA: TGTGCCAGCAGTGCCCACAGGGGAGTCGGGGTGTCTGAAGCTTTCTTT; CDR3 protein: CASSAHRGVGVSEAFF
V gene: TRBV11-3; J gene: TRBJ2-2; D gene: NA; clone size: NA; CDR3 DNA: TGTGCCAGCAGCTTAGGTACCAGTCGCACCGGGGAGCTGTTTTTT; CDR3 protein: CASSLGTSRTGELFF
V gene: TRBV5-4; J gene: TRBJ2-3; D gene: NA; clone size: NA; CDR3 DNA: TGTGCCAGCAGCACAAGACCCGACCACACAGATACGCAGTATTTT; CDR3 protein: CASSTRPDHTDTQYF
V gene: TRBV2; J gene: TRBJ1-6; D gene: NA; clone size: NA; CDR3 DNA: TGTGCCAGCATGGTCCCAAGGGATTCACCCCTCCACTTT; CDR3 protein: CASMVPRDSPLHF
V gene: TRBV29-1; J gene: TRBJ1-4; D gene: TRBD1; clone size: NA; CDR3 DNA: TGCAGCGTTGTGGGGGACAGCGCTAGTGAAAAACTGTTTTTT; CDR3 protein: CSVVGDSASEKLFF
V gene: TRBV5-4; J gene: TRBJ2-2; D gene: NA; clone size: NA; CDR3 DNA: TGTGCCAGCAGCCCCCGGACTTTGTACACCGGGGAGCTGTTTTTT; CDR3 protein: CASSPRTLYTGELFF
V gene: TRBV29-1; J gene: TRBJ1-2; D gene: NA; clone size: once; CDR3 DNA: TGCAGCGTAGATACAGGGCACTATGGCTACACCTTC; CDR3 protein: CSVDTGHYGYTF
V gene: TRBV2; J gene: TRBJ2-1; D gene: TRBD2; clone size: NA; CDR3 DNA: TGTGCCAGCAGCGCCCTAGCGGGTTACAATGAGCAGTTCTTC; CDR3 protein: CASSALAGYNEQFF
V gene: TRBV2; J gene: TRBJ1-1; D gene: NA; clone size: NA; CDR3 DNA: TGTGCCAGCAGAGCAGGAGCCTCGGTCGCTGAAGCTTTCTTT; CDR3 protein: CASRAGASVAEAFF
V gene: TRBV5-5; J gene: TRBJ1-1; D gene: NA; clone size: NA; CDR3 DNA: TGTGCCAGCAGCTTGGCATCAGGGAGCACTGAAGCTTTCTTT; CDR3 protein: CASSLASGSTEAFF
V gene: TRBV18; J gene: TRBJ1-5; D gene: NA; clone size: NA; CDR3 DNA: TGTGCCAGCTCACCAACGAATCAGCCCCAGCATTTT; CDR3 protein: CASSPTNQPQHF
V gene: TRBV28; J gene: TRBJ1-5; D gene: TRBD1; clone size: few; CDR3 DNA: TGTGCCAGCAGCCAGACTACAGGGGGCGAGGGTCAGCCCCAGCATTTT; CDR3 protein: CASSQTTGGEGQPQHF
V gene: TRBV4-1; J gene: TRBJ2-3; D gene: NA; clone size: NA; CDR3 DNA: TGCGCCAGCAGCCAATTTGTGGGGGACATCACAGATACGCAGTATTTT; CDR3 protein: CASSQFVGDITDTQYF
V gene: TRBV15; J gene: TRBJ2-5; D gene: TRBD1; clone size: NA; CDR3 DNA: TGTGCCACCAGCAGAGATGGGGGACAGCTACAAGAGACCCAGTACTTC; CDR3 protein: CATSRDGGQLQETQYF
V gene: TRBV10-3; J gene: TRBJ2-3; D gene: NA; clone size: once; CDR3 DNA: TGTGCCATCAAGGGTAGTAGCGACACAGATACGCAGTATTTT; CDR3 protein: CAIKGSSDTDTQYF
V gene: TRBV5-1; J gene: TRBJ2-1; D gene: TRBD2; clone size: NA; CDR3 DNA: TGCGCCAGCAGCTTGTACCCCAGCGGGAGCTCCTACAATGAGCAGTTCTTC; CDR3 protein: CASSLYPSGSSYNEQFF
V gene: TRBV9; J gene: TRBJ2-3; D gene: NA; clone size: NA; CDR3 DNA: TGTGCCAGCAGCCCCCAGACTAGTTCAGATACGCAGTATTTT; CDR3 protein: CASSPQTSSDTQYF
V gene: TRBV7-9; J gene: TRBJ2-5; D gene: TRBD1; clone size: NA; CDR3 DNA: TGTGCCAGCAGCCCGAGATCCGGACAGGGGAAAGAGACCCAGTACTTC; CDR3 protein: CASSPRSGQGKETQYF
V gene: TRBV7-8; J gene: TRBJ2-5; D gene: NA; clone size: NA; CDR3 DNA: TGTGCCAGCCTCATGACGGGGGAGCTCTGGGAGACCCAGTACTTC; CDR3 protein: CASLMTGELWETQYF
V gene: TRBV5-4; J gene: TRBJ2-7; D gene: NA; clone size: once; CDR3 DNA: TGTGCCAGCAGCGCGTCGGGGATGGGCGAGCAGTACTTC; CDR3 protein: CASSASGMGEQYF
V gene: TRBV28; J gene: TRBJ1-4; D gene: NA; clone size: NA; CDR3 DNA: TGTGCCAGCAGTTCTATTCCGCCCGGTCTCGGGCCAACAACTAATGAAAAACTGTTTTTT; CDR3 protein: CASSSIPPGLGPTTNEKLFF
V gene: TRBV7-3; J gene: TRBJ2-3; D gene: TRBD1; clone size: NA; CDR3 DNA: TGTGCCAGCAGCATGGGACAGCATTCCACAGATACGCAGTATTTT; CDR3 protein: CASSMGQHSTDTQYF